Sequencing of this T cell receptor beta chain was carried out in a study of shared clonotypes between healthy human individuals. Study overall: Samples came from two female and a few male donors aged 18 to 49. Study-level findings and limits: Sharing across four donors was highest in naive CD4 (approximately 5%) and lowest in memory CD8 (approximately 0.4%). There were few donors, and this limited the genetic and exposure-history diversity represented.

CDR1 and CDR2 (germline): SGHRS, YFSETQ. The CDR3 totals 14 residues. Trimming shortened V by 3 bases and J by 4 bases, and 13 bases separated the two germline ends. Points on this clone: Its antigen remains unknown.

CD8 cells classed as naive were CD45RO-negative and positively selected for CCR7, excluding terminally differentiated effector memory CD45RA+ cells. Profiled with immunoSEQ multiplex PCR; TCRdb holds only in-frame clones, not every one. There are some 2,000,000 clones in the sample; roughly 95% occur only once, and more than 0.95% lies in the top ten. The chain joins TRBV5-1 to TRBJ1-1, with D tentatively TRBD1 (6 bases). Sequenced input: naive CD8+ T cells sorted from blood. The TCR comes from a man aged 18 to 30 in good health. Here the CDR3 reads CASSWTASSTEAFF. DNA for the CDR3: TGCGCCAGCAGCTGGACAGCCTCAAGCACTGAAGCTTTCTTT.